This T cell receptor beta chain was captured in a study of CD4 and CD8 cells across lung adenocarcinoma regions. The patients had localized lung adenocarcinoma, a non-small cell subtype. TCRdb re-called the PCR reads with MiXCR, one entry per CDR3 protein. The sample carries about 7,700 distinct CDR3 sequences, roughly 40% recorded once. This clonotype was seen ten or more times. Germline lookup yields CDR1 LGHNA and CDR2 YSLEER. V was clipped by 0 bases and J by 6 bases, with 10 bases between them. CDR3 length: 14 amino acids. The receptor comes from a male donor with lung adenocarcinoma. The CD4 and CD8 labels of this study may be unreliable. Sequencing was performed on CD4+ T cells from the margin of a lung tumor. The V gene is TRBV4-3, the J gene TRBJ2-3; perhaps TRBD1 as D (5 bases). CDR3 nucleotides: TGCGCCAGCAGCCAAGATGTAGCAGGGGATACGCAGTATTTT. This sequence encodes CASSQDVAGDTQYF.